This TCR beta chain emerged from a study of radiotherapy plus CTLA-4 blockade in lung cancer. Germline values: CDR1 SGHRS, CDR2 YFSETQ. This CDR3 spans 15 amino acids. V lost 9 bases and J lost 10; bases outside the gene matches: 19. TCRdb's table, derived via immunoSEQ multiplex PCR, lists solely in-frame clones and lacks some. The sample carries just over 14,000 clones, around three quarters recorded once. The count of this clone is one. This receptor was identified in a human donor with non-small cell lung cancer whose response to radiotherapy plus ipilimumab could not be evaluated. The sample in question was peripheral blood, obtained from a patient treated with radiotherapy plus ipilimumab. The V gene is TRBV5-1, the J gene TRBJ2-1; 7 nucleotides align to TRBD2. The DNA of the CDR3 is TGCGCCACCTCGAATCGGCTAGCGGCGAGGAGGGAGCAGTTCTTC. It specifies CATSNRLAARREQFF.